These 32 T cell receptor beta chains came from one sample sequenced in a study of brain T cells in children with intractable seizures. Sample time point: blood from clinic visit 5 months post-surgery; TSC patient then seizure free. TCRdb keeps only in-frame clones here, not all; method: immunoSEQ multiplex PCR. The sample carries about 340,000 clones, roughly 92% recorded once. The sample consisted of peripheral blood, taken 4 to 5 months after surgery. Receptor source: a boy under three years old with tuberous sclerosis and intractable seizures.

In this sample, this clone turned up once. The chain combines TRBV5-4 with TRBJ2-4; D not resolved. Trimming removed 2 bases at V and 0 bases at J, with 6 bases between. This CDR3 region has 14 residues. Germline loops: CDR1 SGHNT, CDR2 YYREEE (reference sequence). In nucleotides, the CDR3 is TGTGCCAGCAGCTTCATGGCAGCCAAAAACATTCAGTACTTC. It translates to CASSFMAAKNIQYF.

J is TRBJ2-7 and V is TRBV21-1; the listed D gene, TRBD2, was not tested against the DNA. TRBV21-1 is listed as a pseudogene. The CDR3 is made up of 16 amino acids. The CDR3 region has the DNA TGTGCCAGCAGCAAAGAGCCTAGCGGGAACTCCTACGAGCAGTACTTC. Translated: CASSKEPSGNSYEQYF.

The chain carries TRBV5-4 and TRBJ2-3; perhaps TRBD1 as D (6 bases). The V end was cut by 5 bases, the J end by 3 bases, with 16 bases between. In germline, CDR1 is SGHNT, CDR2 YYREEE (reference sequence). The CDR3 has 15 amino acids. The CDR3 reads CASRPGGGETDTQYF. As DNA, the CDR3 is TGTGCCAGCAGACCCGGTGGGGGCGAGACAGATACGCAGTATTTT.

The V and J genes are TRBV5-1 and TRBJ2-5, with 7 positions matching TRBD1. CDR1 SGHRS and CDR2 YFSETQ come from the germline V gene. CDR3 length: 14 residues. V dropped 1 base and J dropped 1; count of bases not matched to a gene: 1. The CDR3 loop reads CASSLRTGQETQYF. The CDR3 DNA reads as TGCGCCAGCAGCTTGAGGACAGGCCAAGAGACCCAGTACTTC.

The V call is TRBV30, the J call TRBJ1-1; a weak D match, TRBD1 (6 bases). The germline gives CDR1 GTSNPN, CDR2 SVGIG (reference sequence). CDR3 length: 12 residues. The V and J ends lost 6 bases and 0 bases respectively, with 8 bases between them. CDR3 amino acids: CACGQMNTEAFF. The DNA for the CDR3 is TGTGCCTGTGGACAGATGAACACTGAAGCTTTCTTT.

The chain has TRBV6-6 and TRBJ1-3, with unresolved D. Germline V gene lookup returns CDR1 MNHNY and CDR2 SVGAGI (reference sequence). V lost 7 bases and J 3 bases, leaving 13 bases between the germline ends. This CDR3 spans 14 amino acids. The CDR3 loop reads CASTNGGYGNTIYF. In DNA, the CDR3 is TGTGCCAGCACCAACGGCGGGTATGGAAACACCATATATTTT.

This clone was observed a single time. The CDR3 protein is CASSSTGSETQYF. CDR3 nucleotide sequence: TGTGCCAGCAGTTCGACAGGGTCGGAGACCCAGTACTTC. The chain uses TRBV12-3 or TRBV12-4 and TRBJ2-5; 7 nucleotides match TRBD1. Trimming at V came to 4 bases and at J to 5 bases, leaving 4 bases not matched to a gene. The CDR3 sequence is 13 residues long.

The chain's CDR3 is CASRAVNQSYEQYF. Written as DNA, the CDR3 is TGTGCCAGTAGGGCGGTTAATCAGTCCTACGAGCAGTACTTC. This sequence joins TRBV19 and TRBJ2-7; D is uncertain. V lost 6 bases, J lost 1 base, and 13 bases lay in between. The V gene's germline CDR1 is LNHDA and CDR2 SQIVND (reference sequence). The CDR3 runs to 14 residues.

The sample holds one count of this clone. V usage is TRBV25-1 and J usage is TRBJ2-7, with 9 bases aligning to TRBD1. The CDR3 is 15 residues long. V lost 2 bases, J lost 4 bases, and 6 bases stayed unmatched. Germline lookup yields CDR1 MGHDK and CDR2 SYGVNS. CDR3: CASSENRGQWYEQYF. CDR3 in DNA: TGTGCCAGCAGTGAAAACAGGGGGCAATGGTACGAGCAGTACTTC.

V usage is TRBV12-3 or TRBV12-4 and J usage is TRBJ2-7, with D maybe TRBD2 (5 bases). V gave up 6 bases and J gave up 1 base, with 10 bases separating them. The CDR3 has 13 amino acids. For the CDR3, the DNA is TGTGCCAGCAGAGAAGAGGGATCCTACGAGCAGTACTTC. The encoded protein is CASREEGSYEQYF.

The chain links TRBV7-2 to TRBJ2-7; TRBD2 matches 7 bases. V lost 3 bases to trimming and J lost 2 bases; unmatched junction nucleotides: 7. Germline values: CDR1 SGHTA, CDR2 FQGNSA. The CDR3 consists of 15 residues. CDR3 in DNA: TGTGCCAGCAGCTTTCGGGGGGATATGCCCTACGAGCAGTACTTC. This sequence encodes CASSFRGDMPYEQYF.

The rearrangement joins TRBV6-5 to TRBJ1-4, with 7 positions matching TRBD1. Per germline, CDR1 MNHEY and CDR2 SVGAGI. CDR3 length equals 13 residues. J was trimmed by 3 bases and V by 11 bases; bases with no gene match: 6. CDR3 nucleotides: TGTGCCCCCCAGGGGGGGCCTAATGAAAAACTGTTTTTT. It codes for CAPQGGPNEKLFF.

This clone has a single count. This chain uses TRBV19 with TRBJ2-6, with D perhaps TRBD2 (5 bases). Between the trimmed V and J ends, which lost 3 bases and 1 base, there was a span of 13 bases. Germline CDR1 reads LNHDA; CDR2 reads SQIVND (reference sequence). This CDR3 comprises 17 residues. The CDR3, as DNA: TGTGCCAGTAGTATGGTTCCGGCGGGTTCTGGGGCCAACGTCCTGACTTTC. This sequence encodes CASSMVPAGSGANVLTF.

The chain is built from TRBV28 and TRBJ2-7; 8 bases map to TRBD1. Germline assignment: CDR1 MDHEN and CDR2 SYDVKM. The CDR3 spans 15 residues. The V and J ends lost 4 bases and 3 bases, in that order; junction bases with no gene match: 8. CDR3 in DNA: TGTGCCAGCAGTTCCCCAGGAACAGGGGGCTACGAGCAGTACTTC. Its translation is CASSSPGTGGYEQYF.

This chain connects TRBV5-4 to TRBJ1-5; D may be TRBD1 (5 bases). Germline V gene sequence: CDR1 SGHNT, CDR2 YYREEE (reference sequence). This CDR3 region has 17 residues. The V end lost 0 bases, the J end lost 3 bases, and 16 bases lay between the germline ends. The CDR3 spells CASSLVIAGPSNQPQHF. CDR3 sequence (DNA): TGTGCCAGCAGCTTGGTGATAGCAGGGCCTTCCAATCAGCCCCAGCATTTT.

The chain carries TRBV7-9 and TRBJ2-3; D unresolved. V was trimmed by 5 bases and J by 2 bases, leaving 8 bases between them. This CDR3 region has 13 residues. Germline values: CDR1 SEHNR, CDR2 FQNEAQ (reference sequence). DNA of the CDR3: TGTGCCAGCAGCGGCAGAGACACAGATACGCAGTATTTT. Translating it yields CASSGRDTDTQYF.

The V gene is TRBV30, the J gene TRBJ2-1; 8 nucleotides align to TRBD1. With 2 bases clipped from V and 3 bases from J, the junction kept 6 bases outside the gene matches. The CDR3 has 15 amino acids. CDR1 and CDR2 (germline): GTSNPN, SVGIG (reference sequence). CDR3 protein: CAWSIGTGVYNEQFF. In DNA, the CDR3 is TGTGCCTGGAGTATCGGGACAGGAGTCTACAATGAGCAGTTCTTC.

V gene TRBV11-1 combines with J gene TRBJ2-1, with D tentatively TRBD2 (6 bases). V lost 4 bases, J lost 9 bases, and 10 bases lay in between. The CDR3 runs to 12 residues. CDR1 is SGHAT and CDR2 is FQDESV in the germline V gene (reference sequence). The CDR3 DNA sequence: TGTGCCAGCAGCTATACTAGCACTGAGCAGTTCTTC. Residues: CASSYTSTEQFF. The complete variable domain, with remaining parts taken from reference TRBV11-1 and TRBJ2-1, reads EAEVAQSPRYKITEKSQAVAFWCDPISGHATLYWYRQILGQGPELLVQFQDESVVDDSQLPKDRFSAERLKGVDSTLKIQPAELGDSAMYLCASSYTSTEQFFGPGTRLTVL.

This chain links TRBV27 with TRBJ1-1, with 7 bases identical to TRBD1. The V and J ends lost 2 bases and 3 bases, in that order; junction bases with no gene match: 0. The CDR3 totals 13 residues. Germline values: CDR1 MNHEY, CDR2 SMNVEV (reference sequence). The CDR3 is CASSLTGDTEAFF. CDR3 sequence (DNA): TGTGCCAGCAGTTTAACAGGGGACACTGAAGCTTTCTTT.

J is TRBJ1-2 and V is TRBV10-3; D gene ambiguous. This CDR3 is 11 amino acids long. The V gene lost 3 bases and the J gene lost 11 bases, with 10 bases spanning the gap. The V gene's germline CDR1 is ENHRY and CDR2 SYGVKD. The CDR3 nucleotides read TGTGCCATCAGTGACCATGTGACTTACACCTTC. The encoded protein is CAISDHVTYTF.

This clone has a handful of counts. The chain recombines TRBV4-2 with TRBJ1-2; the D gene is possibly TRBD1 (6 bases). The CDR3 contains 13 residues. Between the trimmed V and J ends, which lost 5 bases and 8 bases, there was a span of 15 bases. Looked up from germline, CDR1 is LGHNA and CDR2 is YNFKEQ. The chain's CDR3 is CASSSNRVAGYTF. The CDR3 bases are TGTGCCAGCAGCTCTAACAGGGTGGCGGGCTACACCTTC.

V usage is TRBV28 and J usage is TRBJ2-1; TRBD1 agrees at 8 bases. The CDR3 consists of 16 residues. CDR1 is MDHEN, CDR2 SYDVKM, per germline. The J segment lost 7 bases and the V segment lost 5 bases, leaving 13 bases of the junction unmatched. CDR3 coding DNA: TGTGCCAGCAGTCGGCCCGCAAGGACAGGGAGTAATGAGCAGTTCTTC. Residues: CASSRPARTGSNEQFF. Drawing the rest from reference TRBV28 and TRBJ2-1, the complete variable domain is DVKVTQSSRYLVKRTGEKVFLECVQDMDHENMFWYRQDPGLGLRLIYFSYDVKMKEKGDIPEGYSVSREKKERFSLILESASTNQTSMYLCASSRPARTGSNEQFFGPGTRLTVL.

The chain is built from TRBV6-2 or TRBV6-3 and TRBJ1-4; D is unresolved. The CDR3 consists of 16 residues. The germline V and J ends were trimmed by 5 bases and 4 bases, with 17 bases remaining between them. In germline, CDR1 is MNHEY, CDR2 SVGEGT. In nucleotides, the CDR3 is TGTGCCAGCAGTCCCCAAGAGGACGCCGGTAATGAAAAACTGTTTTTT. Amino acid sequence: CASSPQEDAGNEKLFF.

In DNA, the CDR3 is TGCGCCAGCAGCCAAGGACTAGCGATCACAGATACGCAGTATTTT. Protein sequence: CASSQGLAITDTQYF. The chain recombines TRBV4-1 with TRBJ2-3, with 8 bases fitting TRBD2. V shed 1 base and J 2 bases; nucleotides not matched to a gene: 2. The CDR3 extends over 15 amino acids. Per the germline V gene, CDR1 is MGHRA and CDR2 is YSYEKL.

CDR3 loop: CASSLCFEDRGWEAFF. CDR3 coding DNA: TGTGCCAGCAGTTTATGTTTTGAGGACAGGGGATGGGAAGCTTTCTTT. V gene TRBV6-9 combines with J gene TRBJ1-1; 9 nucleotides line up with TRBD1. Trimming at V came to 4 bases and at J to 8 bases, leaving 14 bases not matched to a gene. The CDR3 contains 16 residues. Germline V gene lookup returns CDR1 MNHGY and CDR2 SVAAGI.

This clone was picked up one time. V and J are TRBV6-6 and TRBJ2-1; D not certain. From germline, CDR1 is MNHNY and CDR2 SVGAGI (reference sequence). Trimming shortened V by 2 bases and J by 4 bases, and 6 bases separated the two germline ends. The CDR3 has 13 amino acids. The CDR3 bases are TGTGCCAGCAGTTACGCGACTTACAATGAGCAGTTCTTC. It specifies CASSYATYNEQFF.

This clone was detected once. The chain uses TRBV10-2 and TRBJ1-6; TRBD1 is a possible D gene (6 bases). CDR1 is WSHSY, CDR2 SAAADI, per germline. This CDR3 region has 17 residues. V was pared by 2 bases and J by 11 bases, with 22 bases between. This CDR3 is CASSERAARGDLTPLHF. The DNA of the CDR3 is TGCGCCAGCAGTGAGAGGGCGGCCAGGGGTGATCTGACACCCCTCCACTTT.

The chain employs TRBV6-1 and TRBJ1-2; 9 positions agree with TRBD1. After removal of 2 bases from V and 5 bases from J, the junction contained 9 bases not matched to a gene. Germline V CDR1 and CDR2: MNHNS, SASEGT. This CDR3 is built from 16 residues. CDR3 coding DNA: TGTGCCAGCAGTGAAATCGTGGGACAGGGAGTTTATGGCTACACCTTC. It is translated as CASSEIVGQGVYGYTF.

Details on this clone: This is likely a read error, given that the CDR3 carries no conserved phenylalanine or tryptophan at its end. The DNA is omitted, as the CDR3 cannot be located on it reliably, and the CDR3 follows TCRdb's listing. The chain has TRBV7-9 and TRBJ2-3; the D segment call TRBD2 is taken from the table without a DNA check. Ends included, the CDR3 has 12 residues. Germline V lookup: CDR1 SEHNR, CDR2 FQNEAQ (reference sequence). The CDR3 region is CASSTPLGLALG.

To note about this clone: Sequence at one end of the junction differs from germline and may be a read error. This rearrangement joins TRBV6-6 to TRBJ2-4; D gene unclear. CDR3 length: 11 amino acids. In germline, CDR1 is MNHNY, CDR2 SVGAGI (reference sequence). The CDR3 loop reads CASRTPDGTLF. The CDR3 DNA follows: TGTGCCAGCAGGACGCCGGACGGAACCCTTTTC.

This CDR3 is CASSIAREGGQNIQYF. The CDR3 DNA reads as TGTGCCAGTAGTATAGCCAGGGAAGGGGGCCAAAACATTCAGTACTTC. V and J are TRBV19 and TRBJ2-4; TRBD1 agrees at 7 bases. Germline-derived CDR1 and CDR2 are LNHDA and SQIVND (reference sequence). Germline trimming cut 1 base from V and 5 bases from J; bases unmatched to any gene: 8. This CDR3 comprises 16 residues.

The V gene is TRBV7-2, the J gene TRBJ1-2; D is ambiguous. The CDR3 is made up of 10 amino acids. Trimming removed 5 bases at V and 8 bases at J, with 6 bases between. CDR1 is SGHTA and CDR2 is FQGNSA in the germline V gene. CDR3 protein: CASSPPGYTF. Written as DNA, the CDR3 is TGTGCCAGCAGCCCCCCGGGCTACACCTTC.